A single sample gave rise to the 26 T cell receptor beta chains below, sequenced in a study of CD8+ T cells in alopecia areata. Isolated RNA was reverse transcribed into cDNA used as the sequencing template. The table came from immunoSEQ multiplex PCR; TCRdb's copy has only in-frame clones and leaves some out. The record shows around 110,000 clones for this sample, with no singletons present. Specimen: lesional skin. The receptors here all came from a C3H/HeJ mouse with alopecia areata. This strain's MHC haplotype is H2-k.

This clone came up many times. Gene and germline names: mouse. The CDR3 goes on 4 residues after the read ends, and that part is filled in from the germline J gene. The V call is TRBV1, the J call TRBJ2-3, with D tentatively TRBD1 (6 bases). Germline loops: CDR1 NSQYPW, CDR2 LRSPGD (reference sequence). This CDR3 region has 15 residues. The CDR3 spells CTCSAPLPGQETLYF. Partial CDR3 DNA: TGCACCTGCAGTGCCCCTCTTCCGGGACAAGAA.

This clone was found a few times. Mouse names are used for the genes. Read data end 4 residues before the CDR3 end; the end is taken from the germline J gene. This chain connects TRBV1 to TRBJ2-1; D may be TRBD2 (6 bases). Germline V gene sequence: CDR1 NSQYPW, CDR2 LRSPGD (reference sequence). Trimming cost V 0 bases and J 6 bases, with 12 bases left between them. The CDR3 sequence is 15 residues long. This CDR3 is CTCSAEWGWGAEQFF. Incomplete CDR3 DNA: TGCACCTGCAGTGCAGAGTGGGGGTGGGGTGCT.

This clone was found many times. The gene names here belong to mouse. The missing CDR3 end, 4 residues past where the read stops, is filled in from the germline J gene. The chain is built from TRBV13-3 and TRBJ2-1; 11 bases align to TRBD2. The length of the CDR3 is 16 residues. CDR1 and CDR2 (germline): NNHDY, SYVADS. The V segment lost 3 bases and the J segment 3 bases; nucleotides outside the gene matches: 5. CDR3 protein: CASSGRDWGLYAEQFF. The DNA read from the CDR3 is TGTGCCAGCAGTGGCCGGGACTGGGGGCTCTATGCT.

The sample holds a few counts of this clone. There is a difference at residue 12 between the TCRdb protein and the DNA translation, so the protein given here was translated from the DNA. The germline and genes are mouse ones. The read gets to within 3 residues of the CDR3 end, and the germline J gene fills in the rest. The rearrangement links TRBV1 to TRBJ1-3; D is perhaps TRBD1 (6 bases). CDR1 and CDR2 (germline): NSQYPW, LRSPGD (reference sequence). Trimming pared 4 bases from V and 0 bases from J, leaving 10 bases between. The CDR3 extends over 15 amino acids. The CDR3 protein is CTCSVHRDSGNTLYF. The sequenced CDR3 bases are TGCACCTGCAGTGTCCACAGGGATTCTGGAAATACG.

With regard to this clone: Any gene name here is a mouse gene name. The read gets to within 4 residues of the CDR3 end, and the germline J gene fills in the rest. This chain connects TRBV19 to TRBJ2-1, with TRBD1 matching over 8 bases. The CDR3 sequence is 16 residues long. With V trimmed by 4 bases and J by 3 bases, 9 bases remained unmatched. Germline CDR1 reads FNHDT; CDR2 reads SITEND (reference sequence). The CDR3 protein is CASSPPGGAGYAEQFF. The covered CDR3 bases are TGTGCCAGCAGTCCCCCAGGGGGCGCCGGCTATGCT.

This clone was picked up many times. Gene names refer to mouse genes. The read is 4 residues too short to cover the CDR3 end, so that end is filled in from the germline J gene. This chain links TRBV13-3 with TRBJ2-1; 13 positions match TRBD2. The length of the CDR3 is 17 residues. Germline V gene data show CDR1 as NNHDY and CDR2 as SYVADS. V lost 0 bases and J lost 1; bases outside the gene matches: 1. The DNA read from the CDR3 is TGTGCCAGCAGTGATGGGACTGGGGGGGCGAACTATGCT. Encoded protein: CASSDGTGGANYA. The whole CDR3 reads CASSDGTGGANYAEQFF.

This clone has a handful of counts. Mouse germline and gene names are used. The read comes to an end 4 residues before the CDR3 does, leaving the germline J gene to fill in the end. The rearrangement links TRBV13-2 to TRBJ2-4, with D uncertain. Trimming pared 3 bases from V and 2 bases from J, leaving 7 bases between. The CDR3 contains 13 residues. Germline CDR1 NNHNN, CDR2 SYGAGS (reference sequence). The sequenced CDR3 bases are TGTGCCAGCGGTGTCGACAATCAAAAC. Residues: CASGVDNQN. The entire CDR3 protein is CASGVDNQNTLYF.

This clone came up a few times. Genes and germline come from the mouse. The read ends 4 residues early relative to the CDR3; the germline J gene fills the gap. The chain combines TRBV13-3 with TRBJ1-1, with D maybe TRBD1 (5 bases). Germline CDR1 is NNHDY and CDR2 is SYVADS. This CDR3 comprises 13 residues. The CDR3 sequence is CASSDVQGTEVFF. CDR3 bases read: TGTGCCAGCAGTGATGTCCAGGGAACA.

This clone was recorded many times. Germline and genes: mouse. The CDR3 end falls 4 residues outside the read, so it is completed with the germline J gene. The V gene is TRBV13-3, the J gene TRBJ1-2; 11 nucleotides line up with TRBD1. This CDR3 spans 16 amino acids. Per germline, CDR1 NNHDY and CDR2 SYVADS. The V and J ends lost 2 bases and 0 bases, in that order; junction bases with no gene match: 3. The chain's CDR3 is CASSEGTGGSNSDYTF. The CDR3 bases that were read are TGTGCCAGCAGTGAAGGGACAGGGGGTTCAAACTCC.

As for this clone: Gene labels here are mouse ones. The read falls 4 residues short of the CDR3 end, and the missing part is taken from the germline J gene. The chain uses TRBV19 and TRBJ2-1; 7 nucleotides agree with TRBD1. The CDR3 is 13 residues long. With 4 bases clipped from V and 4 bases from J, the junction kept 2 bases outside the gene matches. From germline, CDR1 is FNHDT and CDR2 SITEND (reference sequence). This CDR3 is CASSHRGYAEQFF. The CDR3 bases that were read are TGTGCCAGCAGTCACAGGGGTTATGCT.

This clone turned up a few times. A mismatch at residue 11 separates the TCRdb protein from the translated DNA, so the protein presented here was translated from the DNA. Here the gene names and germline are mouse. The read ends 3 residues shy of where the CDR3 ends; the end is completed using the germline J gene. This same CDR3 is encoded by further DNA sequences in the sample. The V call is TRBV19, the J call TRBJ1-3, with D tentatively TRBD1 (5 bases). Trimming removed 4 bases from V and 0 bases from J, with 8 bases in between. Germline V lookup: CDR1 FNHDT, CDR2 SITEND (reference sequence). This CDR3 spans 14 amino acids. The CDR3 here is CASSDRPSGNTLYF. CDR3 DNA, as far as it was read: TGTGCCAGCAGTGACAGACCTTCTGGAAATACG.

Only a few counts were recorded for this clone. Each gene name is a mouse one. The read comes to an end 4 residues before the CDR3 does, leaving the germline J gene to fill in the end. The rearrangement joins TRBV19 to TRBJ2-5, with TRBD2 matching over 7 bases. Germline values: CDR1 FNHDT, CDR2 SITEND (reference sequence). CDR3 size: 15 residues. The J segment lost 3 bases and the V segment lost 0 bases, leaving 4 bases of the junction unmatched. The CDR3 protein is CASSIALGVQDTQYF. The part of the CDR3 DNA that was read is TGTGCCAGCAGTATAGCTCTGGGGGTTCAAGAC.

As regards this clone: Genes and germline come from the mouse. The read terminates 4 residues ahead of where the CDR3 ends, so the germline J gene completes it. This chain uses TRBV13-2 with TRBJ1-1; TRBD1 is a possible D gene (5 bases). CDR3 length: 12 residues. The germline V gene has CDR1 NNHNN and CDR2 SYGAGS (reference sequence). The CDR3 DNA, read in part, is TGTGCCAGCGGGTGGACTGGGGGA. Residues: CASGWTGG. The CDR3 in full is CASGWTGGEVFF.

This clone was seen a few times. Genes here carry mouse names. The CDR3 goes on 4 residues after the read ends, and that part is filled in from the germline J gene. The rearrangement links TRBV13-1 to TRBJ2-2, with D perhaps TRBD2 (7 bases). CDR1 NSHNY and CDR2 SYGAGN come from the germline V gene. The CDR3 sequence is 13 residues long. Trimming shortened V by 5 bases and J by 3 bases, and 8 bases separated the two germline ends. The CDR3 loop reads CASRGGDTGQLYF. The sequenced part of the CDR3 DNA is TGTGCCAGCAGGGGGGGCGACACCGGG.

Ten or more counts support this clone. The listed genes are named as in mouse. The read ends 4 residues early relative to the CDR3; the germline J gene fills the gap. The rearrangement links TRBV13-3 to TRBJ2-1; 11 bases fit TRBD2. This CDR3 has 17 amino acids. CDR1 is NNHDY and CDR2 is SYVADS in the germline V gene. Trimming took 4 bases from V and 0 from J; bases not matched to a gene: 6. CDR3 DNA (partial): TGTGCCAGCAGTTCCGGGACTGGGGGAGTTAACTATGCT. Amino acid sequence: CASSSGTGGVNYA. The CDR3 in its entirety is CASSSGTGGVNYAEQFF.

As to this clone: The protein listed by TCRdb differs at residue 13 from the translated DNA, so the DNA translation is shown. Genes here carry mouse names. The sequence runs out 3 residues before the end of the CDR3; the remainder is reconstructed from the germline J gene. The chain is built from TRBV13-3 and TRBJ1-3, with D possibly TRBD1 on 5 matching bases. Germline V gene data show CDR1 as NNHDY and CDR2 as SYVADS. The CDR3 loop spans 16 amino acids. The V end was cut by 1 base, the J end by 0 bases, with 11 bases between. CDR3 sequence: CASSDYSGNSGNTLYF. CDR3 DNA (partial): TGTGCCAGCAGTGATTATTCAGGGAATTCTGGAAATACG. Using reference TRBV13-3 and TRBJ1-3 for the parts outside the CDR3, the full variable domain is EAAVTQSPRSKVAVTGGKVTLSCHQTNNHDYMYWYRQDTGHGLRLIHYSYVADSTEKGDIPDGYKASRPSQENFSLILELASLSQTAVYFCASSDYSGNSGNTLYFGEGSRLIVV.

This clone came up a few times. Germline and genes: mouse. The read halts 4 residues ahead of the CDR3 end, with the missing end drawn from the germline J gene. V usage is TRBV13-3 and J usage is TRBJ1-4; D gene ambiguous. CDR3 length: 15 residues. Germline V CDR1 and CDR2: NNHDY, SYVADS. Trimming shortened V by 0 bases and J by 2 bases, and 8 bases separated the two germline ends. The DNA read from the CDR3 is TGTGCCAGCAGTGATGCCCACAGATCCAACGAA. As protein: CASSDAHRSNE. The entire CDR3 sequence reads CASSDAHRSNERLFF.

As concerns this clone: Gene labels here are mouse ones. The DNA ends 4 residues before the CDR3 does, and the rest of the CDR3 is filled in from the germline J gene. The rearrangement uses TRBV17 and TRBJ2-5; D perhaps matches TRBD2 (6 bases). The CDR3 sequence is 15 residues long. V was trimmed by 6 bases and J by 0 bases, leaving 13 bases between them. CDR1 is MNHDT, CDR2 YYDKIL, per germline. The CDR3 reads CASSPYWANQDTQYF. CDR3 DNA (partial): TGTGCTAGCAGCCCCTACTGGGCCAACCAAGAC.

This clone came up many times. Gene names denote mouse genes. The read gets to within 4 residues of the CDR3 end, and the germline J gene fills in the rest. This rearrangement joins TRBV13-3 to TRBJ2-1, with D possibly TRBD1 on 6 matching bases. V was shortened by 6 bases and J by 6 bases, with 16 bases between the two germline ends. This CDR3 spans 14 amino acids. Germline values: CDR1 NNHDY, CDR2 SYVADS. CDR3 protein: CASNQGRVGAEQFF. The covered CDR3 bases are TGTGCCAGCAACCAGGGGAGGGTCGGTGCT.

Comment on this clone: Gene names denote mouse genes. The CDR3 is cut off 4 residues early in the read; its end comes from the germline J gene. Different DNA sequences within this sample yield the same CDR3. The rearrangement uses TRBV13-3 and TRBJ1-2; 7 bases map to TRBD1. The CDR3 spans 14 residues. J gave up 2 bases and V 3 bases, and 4 bases lay outside the gene matches. Per germline, CDR1 NNHDY and CDR2 SYVADS. The CDR3 sequence is CASSVTGPNSDYTF. The DNA read from the CDR3 is TGTGCCAGCAGTGTGACAGGGCCGAACTCC.

The sample holds a few counts of this clone. The gene names here belong to mouse. The read ends 4 residues shy of where the CDR3 ends; the end is completed using the germline J gene. The chain joins TRBV1 to TRBJ2-5; tentatively, D is TRBD2 (6 bases). CDR3 length: 16 residues. Germline CDR1 reads NSQYPW; CDR2 reads LRSPGD (reference sequence). Trimming pared 0 bases from V and 2 bases from J, leaving 12 bases between. The CDR3 DNA, read in part, is TGCACCTGCAGTGCAGATTCTGGGGCCGTCCAAGAC. It yields the protein CTCSADSGAVQD. The complete CDR3 reads CTCSADSGAVQDTQYF.

This clone was found many times. The gene symbols are mouse symbols. The read is 4 residues too short to cover the CDR3 end, so that end is filled in from the germline J gene. The V call is TRBV13-3, the J call TRBJ2-7, with TRBD2 matching 10 bases. This CDR3 has 15 amino acids. The germline CDR1 and CDR2 sequences are NNHDY and SYVADS. The DNA read from the CDR3 is TGTGCCAGCAGACCCCGGGACTGGGGAGGTTAT. Its translation is CASRPRDWGGY. The entire CDR3 reads CASRPRDWGGYEQYF.

This clone appeared a few times. Gene names denote mouse genes. The DNA ends 4 residues before the CDR3 does, and the rest of the CDR3 is filled in from the germline J gene. The V gene is TRBV13-3, the J gene TRBJ2-5; unclear D gene. Germline values: CDR1 NNHDY, CDR2 SYVADS. The length of the CDR3 is 14 residues. V was cut by 1 base and J by 2 bases, with 8 bases left in between. The CDR3 sequence is CASSDRAGQDTQYF. CDR3 bases read: TGTGCCAGCAGTGATCGCGCAGGCCAAGAC. The whole variable domain, remainder taken from reference TRBV13-3 and TRBJ2-5, is EAAVTQSPRSKVAVTGGKVTLSCHQTNNHDYMYWYRQDTGHGLRLIHYSYVADSTEKGDIPDGYKASRPSQENFSLILELASLSQTAVYFCASSDRAGQDTQYFGPGTRLLVL.

A remark on this clone: The germline and genes are mouse ones. Sequencing ends 4 residues short of the CDR3 end; the germline J gene provides the rest. The V call is TRBV31, the J call TRBJ2-3; D gene unclear. The length of the CDR3 is 12 residues. V lost 3 bases, J lost 0 bases, and 4 bases lay in between. Germline V gives CDR1 GKSSPN, CDR2 SITVG. The DNA read from the CDR3 is TGTGCCTGGAGATCTAGTGCAGAA. Protein: CAWRSSAE. The whole CDR3 sequence is CAWRSSAETLYF. Supplemented by reference TRBV31 and TRBJ2-3, the full variable domain reads AQTIHQWPVAEIKAVGSPLSLGCTIKGKSSPNLYWYWQATGGTLQQLFYSITVGQVESVVQLNLSASRPKDDQFILSTEKLLLSHSGFYLCAWRSSAETLYFGSGTRLTVL.

In its sample, this clone was seen a few times. A junction boundary mismatches the germline segment, possibly from a read error. These gene names are mouse names. The sequenced fragment ends 4 residues before the CDR3 boundary, so the rest is inferred from the germline J gene. The rearrangement uses TRBV31 and TRBJ1-2; D is uncertain. There are 13 residues in the CDR3. Germline-derived CDR1 and CDR2 are GKSSPN and SITVG. This chain's CDR3 is CAWSRNANCDYTF. The CDR3 bases that were read are TGTGCCTGGAGTCGGAATGCAAACTGC.

Notes on this clone: Genes and germline are mouse. Sequencing ends 4 residues short of the CDR3 end; the germline J gene provides the rest. The gene calls are TRBV13-3 and TRBJ2-7, with 7 bases aligning to TRBD1. The CDR3 is 12 residues long. CDR1 NNHDY and CDR2 SYVADS come from the germline V gene. CDR3 bases read: TGTGCCAGCGGGGACAGCCTTTAT. Translated: CASGDSLY. The whole CDR3 is CASGDSLYEQYF.